This is a list of T cell receptor beta chains from one sample in a study of radiotherapy plus CTLA-4 blockade in lung cancer. The repertoire was sequenced with immunoSEQ multiplex PCR; TCRdb's copy has only in-frame clones and lacks some. The table records 80,000 to 100,000 clones, approximately 72% of them present only once. This specimen was peripheral blood, taken from a patient treated with radiotherapy plus ipilimumab. The receptors here all came from a human donor with non-small cell lung cancer who had a partial response to radiotherapy plus ipilimumab. Some clones in this sample may be carry-over from other donors' samples. Both conserved end residues are part of each CDR3. The D gene is left open where the match is weak. Only part of the rows carry a size: once, few, many, or a class if the clone is expanded.

TRBV28	TRBJ1-2	.	.	CASSSVMRGYTF	TGTGCCAGCAGTTCCGTTATGAGGGGCTACACCTTC
TRBV28	TRBJ2-1	TRBD2	.	CASSILADTYNEQFF	TGTGCCAGCAGCATACTAGCGGATACCTACAATGAGCAGTTCTTC
TRBV4-3	TRBJ1-5	.	.	CASSQDRQGFGRPQHF	TGCGCCAGCAGCCAAGATCGCCAGGGGTTTGGTAGGCCCCAGCATTTT
TRBV9	TRBJ2-5	.	.	CASSAQGFAETQYF	TGTGCCAGCAGCGCTCAGGGGTTCGCGGAGACCCAGTACTTC
TRBV6-6	TRBJ2-1	.	.	CASSSASRYNEQFF	TGTGCCAGCAGTTCAGCGAGCCGCTACAATGAGCAGTTCTTC
TRBV7-3	TRBJ2-2	.	.	CASSKQGSTGELFF	TGTGCCAGCAGCAAACAGGGTTCCACCGGGGAGCTGTTTTTT
TRBV5-6	TRBJ2-2	TRBD2	.	CASSLRLAVNTGELFF	TGTGCCAGCAGCCTTCGGCTAGCGGTAAACACCGGGGAGCTGTTTTTT
TRBV2	TRBJ2-3	.	.	CASSETGTDTQYF	TGTGCCAGCAGTGAAACGGGGACAGATACGCAGTATTTT
TRBV19	TRBJ2-1	.	.	CASSIAEGVESNEQFF	TGTGCCAGTAGTATAGCGGAAGGGGTTGAGTCCAATGAGCAGTTCTTC
TRBV7-9	TRBJ2-7	.	few	CASSPGREVYEQYF	TGTGCCAGCAGCCCGGGCCGGGAAGTCTACGAGCAGTACTTC
TRBV19	TRBJ1-5	TRBD1	few	CASSTGTGPNQPQHF	TGTGCCAGTAGTACCGGGACAGGGCCTAATCAGCCCCAGCATTTT
TRBV11-2	TRBJ2-2	TRBD2	.	CASSFPGLAGAGELFF	TGTGCCAGCAGCTTTCCAGGACTAGCGGGAGCCGGGGAGCTGTTTTTT
TRBV6-5	TRBJ1-6	TRBD1	few	CASSATGTGESPLHF	TGTGCCAGCAGTGCCACCGGGACAGGAGAATCACCCCTCCACTTT
TRBV7-2	TRBJ2-7	.	few	CASSLEAGTYEQYF	TGTGCCAGCAGCTTAGAGGCCGGGACCTACGAGCAGTACTTC
TRBV9	TRBJ2-7	TRBD1	.	CASSVGTAALYEQYF	TGTGCCAGCAGCGTGGGGACAGCGGCCCTCTACGAGCAGTACTTC
TRBV25-1	TRBJ1-1	TRBD1	many	CASRDRGNVGDTEAFF	TGTGCCAGCAGGGACAGGGGAAATGTTGGGGACACTGAAGCTTTCTTT
TRBV28	TRBJ2-6	TRBD1	.	CASSWTGHGANVLTF	TGTGCCAGCAGTTGGACAGGCCATGGGGCCAACGTCCTGACTTTC
TRBV27	TRBJ2-1	.	.	CASSSRSYNEQFF	TGTGCCAGCAGTTCCCGTTCCTACAATGAGCAGTTCTTC
TRBV5-1	TRBJ2-2	TRBD2	.	CASSSLAGGRTGELFF	TGCGCCAGCAGCTCGCTAGCGGGAGGTAGGACCGGGGAGCTGTTTTTT
TRBV2	TRBJ2-1	TRBD2	.	CASSGASGLYNEQFF	TGTGCCAGCAGTGGTGCTAGCGGCTTATACAATGAGCAGTTCTTC
TRBV18	TRBJ2-5	TRBD2	few	CASSPAGRGETQYF	TGTGCCAGCTCACCTGCGGGGAGGGGAGAGACCCAGTACTTC
TRBV11-3	TRBJ2-2	.	.	CASSLRGNTGELFF	TGTGCCAGCAGCTTGCGGGGGAACACCGGGGAGCTGTTTTTT
TRBV27	TRBJ1-2	.	few	CASSYDRRGGYTF	TGTGCCAGCAGTTACGACCGGAGGGGAGGCTACACCTTC
TRBV7-2	TRBJ1-4	.	.	CASSLARDSEKLFF	TGTGCCAGCAGCTTAGCCAGGGATAGTGAAAAACTGTTTTTT
TRBV19	TRBJ1-3	.	.	CASSIRTGDTIYF	TGTGCCAGTAGTATCCGAACCGGGGACACCATATATTTT
TRBV18	TRBJ2-2	.	.	CASSPMSPRGAGELFF	TGTGCCAGCTCACCAATGAGCCCCCGCGGGGCCGGGGAGCTGTTTTTT
TRBV4-1	TRBJ1-3	TRBD1	.	CASSQPRQGRSGNTIYF	TGCGCCAGCAGCCAACCCCGACAGGGCCGCTCTGGAAACACCATATATTTT
TRBV28	TRBJ1-6	.	.	CASSSAKGVNNSPLHF	TGTGCCAGCAGTTCCGCCAAGGGGGTAAATAATTCACCCCTCCACTTT
TRBV10-3	TRBJ2-1	TRBD2	.	CAISGLAGGLDEQFF	TGTGCCATCAGTGGACTAGCGGGGGGTCTGGATGAGCAGTTCTTC
TRBV7-6	TRBJ2-5	.	.	CASSSPQTTQYF	TGTGCCAGCAGCTCGCCACAGACGACCCAGTACTTC
TRBV9	TRBJ2-5	.	.	CASSVGPGEETQYF	TGTGCCAGCAGCGTAGGCCCAGGGGAAGAGACCCAGTACTTC
TRBV5-6	TRBJ2-7	TRBD2	once	CASSAGLAGEGYF	TGTGCCAGCAGCGCGGGACTAGCGGGAGAGGGGTACTTC
TRBV5-4	TRBJ2-5	.	.	CASSLELFEKTQYF	TGTGCCAGCAGCTTGGAACTTTTCGAAAAGACCCAGTACTTC
TRBV27	TRBJ1-1	TRBD1	.	CASSLTGDTEAFF	TGTGCCAGCAGTCTTACAGGGGACACTGAAGCTTTCTTT
TRBV10-3	TRBJ2-2	TRBD2	.	CAISDPGSGAGELFF	TGTGCCATCAGTGACCCGGGCAGCGGGGCCGGGGAGCTGTTTTTT
TRBV18	TRBJ2-3	TRBD1	.	CASSPPTGGSDTQYF	TGTGCCAGCTCACCACCGACAGGGGGCTCAGATACGCAGTATTTT
TRBV9	TRBJ2-3	TRBD2	.	CASSVARAGGKDTQYF	TGTGCCAGCAGCGTAGCTCGAGCGGGAGGGAAAGATACGCAGTATTTT
TRBV19	TRBJ2-5	TRBD2	.	CASSMGLAGDGETQYF	TGTGCCAGTAGTATGGGGCTAGCGGGGGACGGAGAGACCCAGTACTTC
TRBV9	TRBJ2-1	.	.	CASSVRLGAGTNEQFF	TGTGCCAGCAGCGTACGGTTGGGGGCCGGAACGAATGAGCAGTTCTTC
TRBV28	TRBJ2-1	TRBD2	.	CASTASGRSYYNEQFF	TGTGCCAGCACCGCTAGCGGGAGGAGTTATTACAATGAGCAGTTCTTC
TRBV5-4	TRBJ2-5	TRBD2	.	CASSLGGGETQYF	TGTGCCAGCAGCTTGGGGGGAGGGGAGACCCAGTACTTC
TRBV5-6	TRBJ1-6	.	few	CASSFNRKVNSPLHF	TGTGCCAGCAGCTTCAACAGGAAGGTTAATTCACCCCTCCACTTT
TRBV11-3	TRBJ2-3	TRBD2	.	CASSFQRGGDTQYF	TGTGCCAGCAGCTTTCAGCGGGGGGGAGATACGCAGTATTTT
TRBV30	TRBJ1-2	.	few	CAWSRQAGGYTF	TGTGCCTGGAGTAGACAGGCCGGGGGCTACACCTTC
TRBV29-1	TRBJ2-7	TRBD1	once	CSAQGTGGGEQYF	TGCAGCGCTCAGGGGACAGGGGGCGGCGAGCAGTACTTC
TRBV10-2	TRBJ1-1	TRBD1	.	CASSVDRVDTEAFF	TGCGCCAGCAGCGTGGACAGGGTAGACACTGAAGCTTTCTTT
TRBV7-8	TRBJ1-4	TRBD1	.	CASSTTGFAEKLFF	TGTGCCAGCAGCACGACAGGGTTTGCTGAAAAACTGTTTTTT
TRBV7-3	TRBJ2-5	.	.	CASSPVAVSQETQYF	TGTGCCAGCAGCCCCGTAGCGGTTTCTCAAGAGACCCAGTACTTC
TRBV6-5	TRBJ2-1	TRBD2	.	CASGTRIYNEQFF	TGTGCCAGTGGGACTAGAATTTACAATGAGCAGTTCTTC
TRBV29-1	TRBJ2-5	.	.	CSASTRLEEETQYF	TGCAGCGCTTCAACTAGACTCGAAGAGGAGACCCAGTACTTC
TRBV2	TRBJ2-4	TRBD1	.	CASSLTGRDIQYF	TGTGCCAGCAGTTTGACAGGGCGCGACATTCAGTACTTC
TRBV2	TRBJ1-1	TRBD1	many	CASRTGGNTEAFF	TGTGCCAGCAGGACAGGGGGGAACACTGAAGCTTTCTTT
TRBV30	TRBJ1-2	.	once	CAWRVWTRAGYTF	TGTGCCTGGAGGGTATGGACAAGGGCTGGCTACACCTTC